This T cell receptor (beta chain) was observed in a study of somatic mutations in cytotoxic T cells in rheumatoid arthritis. The germline V gene has CDR1 SGHTA and CDR2 FQGTGA. The CDR3 sequence is 15 residues long. The V and J ends lost 5 bases and 1 base, in that order; junction bases with no gene match: 3. Sequencing used immunoSEQ multiplex PCR; TCRdb keeps in-frame clones, though not all of them. The data show 13,000 or so clones, with 82% seen just once and 29% held by the top ten. The rearrangement links TRBV7-3 to TRBJ2-2; 8 bases map to TRBD2. The TCR sequence derives from an adult with rheumatoid arthritis. Sequencing input: CD8+ T cells sorted from blood. The CDR3 DNA reads TGTGCCAGCAGCCCGGGGGGGGAGAACACCGGGGAGCTGTTTTTT. It is translated as CASSPGGENTGELFF.